The next 8 T cell receptor beta chains were all read from a single sample in a study of cytomegalovirus exposure and HLA in healthy donors (dated by TCRdb to 2016 to 2017). Library generation was performed with the immunoSEQ multiplex PCR assay. For the multiplex PCR, a mixture combining 60 forward primers for TCR Vbeta segments and 13 reverse primers for TCR Jbeta segments was used. TCRdb re-hosts the immuneACCESS table, in-frame sequences only. Its copies lack some clones; in the studies checked, an unresolved V gene accounts for under half of them, and the cause for the rest is not known. In all, the sample holds some 200,000 clones, and approximately 80% of those were seen once. The top ten clonotypes cover about 0.1% of the sample. The sequenced sample consisted of PBMCs. The receptors stem from a boy under 10 years old in good health and CMV-seronegative.

This chain links TRBV9 with TRBJ1-2, with a weak D call TRBD1 (6 bases). The CDR3 has 15 residues. CDR1 and CDR2 from the germline V gene are SGDLS and YYNGEE. With 4 bases removed from V and 6 bases from J, the gap between germline ends came to 19 bases. The CDR3 here is CASSHSRGASDGYTF. The CDR3 DNA is TGTGCCAGCAGCCATTCGCGGGGGGCGTCGGATGGCTACACCTTC. Based on the CDR3 plus reference TRBV9 and TRBJ1-2, the full variable domain is DSGVTQTPKHLITATGQRVTLRCSPRSGDLSVYWYQQSLDQGLQFLIQYYNGEERAKGNILERFSAQQFPDLHSELNLSSLELGDSALYFCASSHSRGASDGYTFGSGTRLTVV.

The rearrangement uses TRBV9 and TRBJ1-4; 8 bases match TRBD1. With V trimmed by 2 bases and J by 7 bases, 10 bases remained unmatched. The CDR3 contains 16 residues. Looked up from germline, CDR1 is SGDLS and CDR2 is YYNGEE. The CDR3 coding sequence is TGTGCCAGCAGCGTTGGGGACAGGCTGGGGGGTGAAAAACTGTTTTTT. Translation: CASSVGDRLGGEKLFF.

The chain carries TRBV6-5 and TRBJ2-7; D might be TRBD2 (7 bases). Trimming took off 6 bases at V and 2 bases at J, with 17 bases between the two ends. The germline V gene encodes CDR1 MNHEY and CDR2 SVGAGI. The CDR3 length is 15 residues. CDR3 sequence (DNA): TGTGCCAGCAGCCCTATCGGGGGGCCCGCCTACGAGCAGTACTTC. Translated, it gives CASSPIGGPAYEQYF.

The chain links TRBV9 to TRBJ2-7; TRBD2 might be the D (7 bases). Looked up from germline, CDR1 is SGDLS and CDR2 is YYNGEE. V lost 4 bases to trimming and J lost 3 bases, with 20 bases between them. This CDR3 has 16 residues. The CDR3 nucleotides read TGTGCCAGCAGCCCCGAGGGGGGGGACTTTCACTACGAGCAGTACTTC. It specifies CASSPEGGDFHYEQYF.

J is TRBJ1-1 and V is TRBV30, with D possibly TRBD1 on 6 matching bases. With 2 bases removed from V and 4 bases from J, the gap between germline ends came to 17 bases. This CDR3 contains 15 residues. Looked up from germline, CDR1 is GTSNPN and CDR2 is SVGIG (reference sequence). In DNA form, the CDR3 reads TGTGCCTGGAGTTACGCACGGGGGGCTATCACTGAAGCTTTCTTT. Protein sequence: CAWSYARGAITEAFF. Using reference TRBV30 and TRBJ1-1 for the parts outside the CDR3, the full variable domain is SQTIHQWPATLVQPVGSPLSLECTVEGTSNPNLYWYRQAAGRGLQLLFYSVGIGQISSEVPQNLSASRPQDRQFILSSKKLLLSDSGFYLCAWSYARGAITEAFFGQGTRLTVV.

The sample holds a few counts of this clone. The genes are TRBV4-3 and TRBJ2-7; no clear D. Trimming took 2 bases from V and 6 from J, leaving 11 bases between them. The V gene's germline CDR1 is LGHNA and CDR2 YSLEER. The CDR3 is 13 residues long. In nucleotides, the CDR3 is TGCGCCAGCAGCCAACAATTAGACATCGAGCAGTACTTC. It yields the protein CASSQQLDIEQYF.

The sample holds a few counts of this clone. The chain carries TRBV9 and TRBJ2-3; D is possibly TRBD2 (7 bases). This CDR3 is 14 amino acids long. Trimming stripped 0 bases from V and 5 bases from J, with 10 bases between. CDR1 is SGDLS, CDR2 YYNGEE, per germline. The CDR3 spells CASSVGGGLDTQYF. The CDR3, as DNA: TGTGCCAGCAGCGTAGGGGGGGGCCTAGATACGCAGTATTTT.

J is TRBJ2-3 and V is TRBV5-5; 9 bases align to TRBD1. This CDR3 region has 15 residues. The germline V gene has CDR1 SGHKS and CDR2 YYEKEE (reference sequence). The V segment lost 4 bases and the J segment 2 bases; nucleotides outside the gene matches: 5. The DNA of the CDR3 is TGTGCCAGCAGCCCCCGGGACAGGGTCACAGATACGCAGTATTTT. It encodes CASSPRDRVTDTQYF.